These T cell receptor beta chains were read from a single sample in a study of blood T cell repertoires in COVID-19. Sequencing used immunoSEQ multiplex PCR; TCRdb keeps in-frame clones, though not all of them. This table holds around 250,000 clones, about four fifths found once. The sample comprised peripheral blood. Receptor source: a man in his thirties or forties who had recovered from COVID-19. CDR3s include the opening cysteine and the closing phenylalanine or tryptophan. Each record gives: J gene, clone size, D gene, CDR3 length, V gene, CDR3 protein, CDR3 DNA. A D gene is named only where the DNA matches it firmly. Size is omitted from some rows. Given values are once, few, many or a class for expanded clones.

TRBJ1-6 many TRBD1 16 TRBV4-2 CASSQDLGQGFSPLHF TGTGCCAGCAGCCAAGATTTGGGACAGGGTTTTTCACCCCTCCACTTT
TRBJ2-1 NA NA 17 TRBV7-3 CASSQRHGGASYNEQFF TGTGCCAGCAGCCAACGGCATGGCGGGGCGTCCTACAATGAGCAGTTCTTC
TRBJ1-6 NA NA 14 TRBV25-1 CASMSWQINSPLHF TGTGCCAGCATGTCGTGGCAGATTAATTCACCCCTCCACTTT
TRBJ1-6 NA NA 14 TRBV10-3 CAISVSGSNSPLHF TGTGCCATCAGTGTTTCAGGGTCTAATTCACCCCTCCACTTT
TRBJ2-1 NA TRBD1 16 TRBV5-1 CASSDRRGRGNHEQFF TGCGCCAGCAGCGACCGTAGGGGCAGGGGGAATCATGAGCAGTTCTTC
TRBJ1-2 NA NA 12 TRBV13 CASSLAAYGYTF TGTGCCAGCAGCCTGGCAGCGTATGGCTACACCTTC
TRBJ1-1 NA NA 15 TRBV5-6 CASSLSGTLNTEAFF TGTGCCAGCAGCTTATCCGGGACATTGAACACTGAAGCTTTCTTT
TRBJ1-1 NA TRBD1 15 TRBV5-1 CASSIQGAGNTEAFF TGCGCCAGCAGCATCCAGGGGGCCGGGAACACTGAAGCTTTCTTT
TRBJ2-3 NA TRBD1 16 TRBV5-1 CASSLGGTGSTDTQYF TGCGCCAGCAGCCTGGGCGGGACAGGGAGCACAGATACGCAGTATTTT
TRBJ1-5 NA NA 14 TRBV10-3 CAISESTPPGPQHF TGTGCCATCAGTGAGTCAACACCCCCAGGGCCCCAGCATTTT
TRBJ1-1 NA NA 11 TRBV20-1 CSASDGGEAFF TGCAGTGCAAGTGACGGGGGGGAAGCTTTCTTT
TRBJ1-2 NA TRBD1 13 TRBV6-5 CASRDRDRAGYTF TGTGCCAGCCGGGACCGGGACAGGGCCGGCTACACCTTC
TRBJ2-1 NA TRBD2 16 TRBV6-4 CASSDAASGGHNEQFF TGTGCCAGCAGTGACGCCGCTAGCGGGGGCCACAATGAGCAGTTCTTC
TRBJ1-2 NA NA 15 TRBV6-5 CASSSGGGTSVTYTF TGTGCCAGCAGCTCCGGAGGCGGGACTTCTGTAACCTACACCTTC
TRBJ2-1 few NA 15 TRBV7-2 CASSLALGKRDEQFF TGTGCCAGCAGCTTAGCGCTAGGAAAGCGAGATGAGCAGTTCTTC
TRBJ1-1 NA NA 13 TRBV7-9 CASNERGGTEAFF TGTGCCAGCAATGAGCGGGGTGGCACTGAAGCTTTCTTT
TRBJ1-3 NA NA 11 TRBV19 CASRQVHTIYF TGTGCCAGTAGACAGGTACACACCATATATTTT
TRBJ1-4 NA TRBD1 14 TRBV3-1/TRBV3-2 CASSSGQGGEKLFF TGTGCCAGCAGCTCGGGACAGGGCGGCGAAAAACTGTTTTTT
TRBJ1-5 NA TRBD1 14 TRBV28 CASTLTGEWVPQHF TGTGCCAGCACCCTCACAGGGGAATGGGTGCCCCAGCATTTT
TRBJ1-1 NA TRBD1 12 TRBV9 CASSVGTGEAFF TGTGCCAGCAGCGTAGGGACAGGTGAAGCTTTCTTT
TRBJ1-1 NA TRBD1 15 TRBV10-3 CAISGGDRGNTEAFF TGTGCCATTTCCGGCGGGGACAGGGGTAACACTGAAGCTTTCTTT
TRBJ1-6 NA NA 15 TRBV18 CASSPLAQGGSPLHF TGTGCCAGCTCACCACTAGCACAGGGCGGCTCACCCCTCCACTTT
TRBJ1-3 NA TRBD1 16 TRBV7-8 CASSGRGRGSGNTIYF TGTGCCAGCAGCGGCAGGGGGCGCGGGTCTGGAAACACCATATATTTT
TRBJ2-2 NA TRBD1 17 TRBV9 CASSVDPTGGADGELFF TGTGCCAGCAGCGTAGACCCGACAGGGGGCGCGGACGGGGAGCTGTTTTTT
TRBJ2-4 NA TRBD2 15 TRBV11-2 CASSSSRGGQNIQYF TGTGCCAGCAGCAGTTCTCGGGGGGGCCAGAACATTCAGTACTTC
TRBJ2-3 NA TRBD1 16 TRBV18 CASSPRGQSSTDTQYF TGTGCCAGCTCACCAAGGGGACAGTCTAGCACAGATACGCAGTATTTT
TRBJ2-2 NA NA 16 TRBV4-2 CASSPESDRPTGELFF TGTGCCAGCAGCCCTGAAAGCGACAGGCCCACCGGGGAGCTGTTTTTT
TRBJ1-2 NA NA 14 TRBV19 CASRRPGGNYGYTF TGTGCCAGTCGACGTCCAGGAGGTAACTATGGCTACACCTTC
TRBJ1-1 NA NA 14 TRBV6-1 CASSEVFRGTEAFF TGTGCCAGCAGTGAGGTGTTTAGAGGGACTGAAGCTTTCTTT
TRBJ1-6 NA NA 15 TRBV4-1 CASSQVRGGYSPLHF TGCGCCAGCAGCCAAGTTCGGGGGGGGTATTCACCCCTCCACTTT
TRBJ1-2 few NA 11 TRBV29-1 CSVWGIGGYTF TGCAGCGTGTGGGGCATCGGGGGCTACACCTTC
TRBJ2-1 NA TRBD2 19 TRBV28 CASSAPGLAGGGVGNEQFF TGTGCCAGCAGTGCCCCGGGACTAGCGGGGGGTGGTGTAGGCAATGAGCAGTTCTTC
TRBJ1-5 NA TRBD1 15 TRBV6-5 CASWPGQGADQPQHF TGTGCCAGCTGGCCGGGACAGGGGGCGGATCAGCCCCAGCATTTT
TRBJ1-1 NA NA 13 TRBV2 CASSEGGFTEAFF TGTGCCAGCAGTGAAGGAGGTTTTACTGAAGCTTTCTTT
TRBJ2-1 NA NA 15 TRBV11-2 CASSPIGSPYNEQFF TGTGCCAGCAGCCCTATAGGGAGCCCCTACAATGAGCAGTTCTTC
TRBJ2-2 NA NA 16 TRBV7-9 CASSQLRAAITGELFF TGTGCCAGCAGCCAGCTCAGGGCGGCGATTACCGGGGAGCTGTTTTTT
TRBJ2-5 once NA 14 TRBV5-5 CASSLDQGRETQYF TGTGCCAGCAGCTTGGACCAGGGGCGAGAGACCCAGTACTTC
TRBJ2-3 NA TRBD2 13 TRBV5-5 CASSPVGGDTQYF TGTGCCAGCAGCCCCGTGGGGGGGGATACGCAGTATTTT
TRBJ1-1 NA NA 14 TRBV18 CASSPGGGNTEAFF TGTGCCAGCTCACCGGGAGGTGGGAACACTGAAGCTTTCTTT
TRBJ1-5 NA NA 12 TRBV12-3/TRBV12-4 CASSTGFSAQHF TGTGCCAGCAGTACAGGGTTTTCGGCCCAGCATTTT
TRBJ2-3 NA NA 16 TRBV24-1 CATSDAQAVGTDTQYF TGTGCCACCAGTGATGCGCAGGCCGTCGGCACAGATACGCAGTATTTT
TRBJ1-4 NA NA 11 TRBV6-2/TRBV6-3 CASSTLKKLFF TGTGCCAGCAGTACATTGAAAAAACTGTTTTTT
TRBJ1-2 NA NA 13 TRBV29-1 CSVEGRRSLGYTF TGCAGCGTTGAAGGTAGGAGGTCACTCGGCTACACCTTC
TRBJ2-7 NA NA 13 TRBV12-3/TRBV12-4 CASSRDTLGEQYF TGTGCCAGCAGTCGGGACACCCTAGGGGAGCAGTACTTC
TRBJ1-4 NA TRBD1 14 TRBV7-9 CASGAGGGNEKLFF TGTGCCAGCGGAGCAGGGGGCGGAAATGAAAAACTGTTTTTT
TRBJ2-2 NA NA 19 TRBV2 CASSDALFFAGANTGELFF TGTGCCAGCAGTGACGCTCTTTTCTTCGCGGGGGCAAACACCGGGGAGCTGTTTTTT
TRBJ2-2 once NA 14 TRBV11-2 CASSFLSNTGELFF TGTGCCAGCAGCTTCCTCAGTAACACCGGGGAGCTGTTTTTT
TRBJ1-5 NA TRBD1 15 TRBV27 CASSMTGLRGQPQHF TGTGCCAGCAGTATGACAGGGTTGAGAGGTCAGCCCCAGCATTTT
TRBJ2-2 NA NA 17 TRBV6-1 CASSELLSWLTAGELFF TGTGCCAGCAGTGAGCTTCTCTCCTGGCTCACCGCCGGGGAGCTGTTTTTT
TRBJ2-5 NA NA 12 TRBV13 CASSPQKETQYF TGTGCCAGCAGCCCACAAAAAGAGACCCAGTACTTC
TRBJ2-3 NA TRBD2 13 TRBV6-2/TRBV6-3 CASSYKRLAEQYF TGTGCCAGCAGTTACAAAAGACTAGCGGAGCAGTATTTT
TRBJ1-1 NA NA 13 TRBV6-5 CASSSSQQGKAFF TGTGCCAGCAGTTCCTCACAACAGGGAAAAGCTTTCTTT